This TCR beta chain was identified during a study of Ad26.COV2.S vaccination and SARS-CoV-2 variants. The germline CDR1 and CDR2 sequences are SGHDT and YYEEEE. Trimming left V 4 bases short and J 2 bases short, with 13 bases between. The length of the CDR3 is 15 residues. Noted treatment: roughly 18 received Ad26.COV2.S at low or high dose, single or two shots; 5 received placebo; per-sample allocation not given. Sampling was done on day 63 after the first vaccine or placebo injection. In Boston, an adult donor aged 18-55 years took part. General observations from the study: Participants in the vaccine arm had higher spike-specific TCR breadth; placebo recipients had lower. Total T cell responses were possibly underestimated by TCR breadth and depth analyses.

In this sample, this clone turned up once. What it recognizes is unknown. Produced via immunoSEQ multiplex PCR; TCRdb's table is partial and in-frame only. The sample includes a few hundred thousand clones, about nine tenths of them seen just once. The chain combines TRBV5-6 with TRBJ1-5; possible D gene TRBD1, 5 bases. The specimen was peripheral blood, collected in a trial of Ad26.COV2.S vaccine versus placebo. The sequence derives from a person between 18 and 65 years old who received the Ad26.COV2.S COVID-19 vaccine or a placebo. CDR3 in amino acids: CASSTVRGGNQPQHF. CDR3 coding DNA: TGTGCCAGCAGCACGGTGAGGGGTGGCAATCAGCCCCAGCATTTT. Using reference TRBV5-6 and TRBJ1-5 for the parts outside the CDR3, the full variable domain is DAGVTQSPTHLIKTRGQQVTLRCSPKSGHDTVSWYQQALGQGPQFIFQYYEEEERQRGNFPDRFSGHQFPNYSSELNVNALLLGDSALYLCASSTVRGGNQPQHFGDGTRLSIL.